The 3 T cell receptor beta chains listed next were all sequenced from one sample in a study of identical twins. Each CDR3 protein is one row after TCRdb ran MiXCR on the 5' RACE reads. The sample contains approximately 550,000 distinct CDR3 sequences, 20% to 25% of which appear only once. Another study also made use of these data, one on yellow fever vaccine responses in identical twins.

The sequencing input was CD4+ T cells sorted from blood. The receptor source for this set is a young woman in good health.

This chain joins TRBV20-1 and TRBJ2-5, with TRBD1 matching 9 bases. V lost 3 bases, J lost 7 bases, and 12 bases stayed unmatched. The CDR3 runs 15 residues. The germline gives CDR1 DFQATT, CDR2 SNEGSKA (reference sequence). CDR3 residues: CSASSGTGLEATQYF. In DNA form, the CDR3 reads TGCAGTGCTAGTTCCGGGACAGGGCTGGAAGCGACCCAGTACTTC.

The table lists this clonotype with a few counts. This sequence joins TRBV20-1 and TRBJ2-7; D is unresolved. The CDR3 loop spans 13 amino acids. V lost 0 bases, J lost 2 bases, and 8 bases lay in between. Germline assignment: CDR1 DFQATT and CDR2 SNEGSKA (reference sequence). The CDR3 loop is CSARDPVTYEQYV. Here the CDR3 DNA reads TGCAGTGCTAGAGATCCGGTAACCTACGAGCAGTACGTC.

This clonotype was seen only a few times. The chain links TRBV5-1 to TRBJ2-7, with D maybe TRBD1 (6 bases). The germline CDR1 and CDR2 sequences are SGHRS and YFSETQ. This CDR3 is 15 amino acids long. The V and J ends lost 0 bases and 0 bases respectively, with 10 bases between them. In nucleotides, the CDR3 is TGCGCCAGCAGCTTGGCCGGACAGTTCTCCTACGAGCAGTACTTC. It encodes CASSLAGQFSYEQYF.